The clone carrying this T cell receptor (beta chain) was counted between two and nine times. Its target is not known. TCRdb passed the 5' RACE reads through MiXCR, listing each CDR3 protein once. The table lists about 410,000 distinct CDR3 sequences, 15% to 20% of them singletons. This entry is derived from a study of T-cell memory formation after mild COVID-19. The study's findings and limits: There was a balanced CD4/CD8 profile in clones contracting day 15 to 85, and later expanders leaned CD4+. Clones which contracted sat mainly in CM and EM if CD4+, and in EMRA if CD8+.

Deletions cut 5 bases from V and 9 bases from J, with 20 bases between. This CDR3 comprises 15 residues. From germline, CDR1 is SGHVS and CDR2 FNYEAQ. The sequence was obtained from a man between 18 and 35 years old who had mild COVID-19 (a few samples of this study predate the infection). Cell type and time point are not known. V gene TRBV7-6 combines with J gene TRBJ2-1; perhaps TRBD1 as D (6 bases). The source material was PBMCs or a T cell subset sorted from them (not recorded which). The CDR3 loop reads CASSPQNNRATEQFF. DNA of the CDR3: TGTGCCAGCAGCCCCCAGAACAACAGGGCAACTGAGCAGTTCTTC.